This TCR beta chain was captured by sequencing in a study of T cell changes during pregnancy in multiple sclerosis. TCRdb keeps only in-frame clones here, not all; method: immunoSEQ multiplex PCR. The repertoire holds 57,000 or so clones, with around 90% as singletons. CDR3 length equals 14 residues. Looked up from germline, CDR1 is MGHRA and CDR2 is YSYEKL. Trimming took 6 bases from V and 2 from J, leaving 11 bases between them. This sequence originates from a female donor with multiple sclerosis, enrolled in a pregnancy study. This chain links TRBV4-1 with TRBJ2-1; D uncertain. Here the sequenced sample was peripheral blood, taken in the first trimester of pregnancy. DNA for the CDR3: TGCGCCAGCAGTCAGGCGTTTCCCTACAATGAGCAGTTCTTC. Translating gives CASSQAFPYNEQFF.